The clone carrying this T cell receptor beta chain was detected once. Its specificity is not known. The data belong to a study of somatic mutations in cytotoxic T cells in rheumatoid arthritis. Repertoires were generated with immunoSEQ multiplex PCR, while TCRdb's copy carries only in-frame clones and drops some. The sample yields around 15,000 clones, 75% to 80% seen once. The CDR3 loop spans 14 amino acids. CDR1 and CDR2 from the germline V gene are MNHEY and SMNVEV (reference sequence). Between the trimmed V and J ends, which lost 5 bases and 3 bases, there was a span of 14 bases. Study-wide points: There was no knowledge of the antigen targets of the expanded CD8+ clones.

V usage is TRBV27 and J usage is TRBJ2-7; a possible D gene is TRBD2 (6 bases). The sample was CD8+ T cells sorted from blood. This sequence was found in an adult with rheumatoid arthritis. CDR3 nucleotide sequence: TGTGCCAGCAGTCCATGGAGGGCACTCTACGAGCAGTACTTC. It specifies CASSPWRALYEQYF.